Each of the 21 T cell receptor beta chains below was sequenced from the same sample in a study of PD-L1 blockade in urothelial cancer. Sequencing used immunoSEQ multiplex PCR; TCRdb keeps in-frame clones, though not all of them. The sample lists 70,000 to 75,000 clones, over 80% occurring once. Regarding time point: pretreatment peripheral blood. Sequenced here: PBMCs, sampled around atezolizumab (anti-PD-L1) treatment. The receptors derive from a woman between 65 and 79 years old with urothelial cancer.

The gene calls are TRBV30 and TRBJ1-5, with a weak D call TRBD1 (6 bases). Trimming cost V 1 base and J 3 bases, with 10 bases left between them. Germline CDR1 GTSNPN, CDR2 SVGIG (reference sequence). The CDR3 sequence is 14 residues long. The CDR3 DNA reads as TGTGCCTGGAGTGCCGGGACAACCAATCAGCCCCAGCATTTT. Translated, it gives CAWSAGTTNQPQHF.

The chain couples TRBV29-1 to TRBJ2-7, with D possibly being TRBD2 (5 bases). The CDR3 loop spans 11 amino acids. Germline lookup yields CDR1 SQVTM and CDR2 ANQGSEA. Trimming stripped 4 bases from V and 6 bases from J, with 10 bases between. CDR3 bases: TGCAGCGTTGGTGAGGGTAGCGAGCAGTACTTC. Protein product: CSVGEGSEQYF.

The genes are TRBV6-5 and TRBJ2-7; the D gene is possibly TRBD2 (6 bases). The CDR3 consists of 14 residues. V gave up 0 bases and J gave up 3 bases, with 9 bases separating them. Per the germline V gene, CDR1 is MNHEY and CDR2 is SVGAGI. The CDR3 loop is CASSYSGGVYEQYF. The DNA of the CDR3 is TGTGCCAGCAGTTACTCCGGGGGAGTCTACGAGCAGTACTTC.

This chain connects TRBV30 to TRBJ2-1; 10 nucleotides align to TRBD2. The germline CDR1 and CDR2 sequences are GTSNPN and SVGIG (reference sequence). This CDR3 comprises 14 residues. Trimming took 2 bases from V and 10 from J; bases not matched to a gene: 8. DNA for the CDR3: TGTGCCTGGAGTCTAAATGGACTAGCGGTCGAGCAGTTCTTC. Translation: CAWSLNGLAVEQFF.

This clone was found once. The chain combines TRBV9 with TRBJ2-3; 9 bases are a match to TRBD1. Germline values: CDR1 SGDLS, CDR2 YYNGEE. This CDR3 is built from 15 residues. Trimming removed 0 bases from V and 6 bases from J; junction bases left unmatched: 5. As DNA, the CDR3 is TGTGCCAGCAGCGTAGGGGACAGGGAGGGGGATACGCAGTATTTT. Encoded protein: CASSVGDREGDTQYF.

This clone was seen a few times. The DNA of the CDR3 is TGTGCCAGCAGCTTAGACCTACGCGGGACTAGCGGGGACTACGAGCAGTACTTC. Its protein product is CASSLDLRGTSGDYEQYF. The chain has TRBV7-8 and TRBJ2-7; 13 bases match TRBD2. This CDR3 region has 18 residues. The germline V gene encodes CDR1 SGHVS and CDR2 FQNEAQ. Trimming removed 1 base from V and 3 bases from J; junction bases left unmatched: 9.

The V gene is TRBV5-8, the J gene TRBJ2-2; possibly TRBD2 for D (6 bases). The V end lost 3 bases, the J end lost 6 bases, and 12 bases lay between the germline ends. Looked up from germline, CDR1 is SGHTS and CDR2 is YDEGEE. This CDR3 spans 14 amino acids. The CDR3 nucleotides read TGTGCCAGCAGCTCGGAGGGCCGGGCCGGGGAGCTGTTTTTT. Amino acids: CASSSEGRAGELFF.

This rearrangement joins TRBV28 to TRBJ1-5; no reliable D call. The CDR3 consists of 15 residues. CDR1 MDHEN and CDR2 SYDVKM come from the germline V gene. V shed 2 bases and J shed 0 bases, with 8 bases lying between them. CDR3 nucleotide sequence: TGTGCCAGCAGTTTAACCGTACTTAGCAATCAGCCCCAGCATTTT. Translating gives CASSLTVLSNQPQHF.

The CDR3 here is CASKIGSNEKLFF. Written as DNA, the CDR3 is TGCGCCAGCAAGATTGGGAGTAATGAAAAACTGTTTTTT. V and J are TRBV5-1 and TRBJ1-4; no definite D call. CDR1 and CDR2 (germline): SGHRS, YFSETQ. Trimming cost V 6 bases and J 4 bases, with 10 bases left between them. The CDR3 is 13 residues long.

This clone was seen only once. The chain links TRBV7-8 to TRBJ1-1, with D perhaps matching TRBD1 (5 bases). This CDR3 is 13 amino acids long. V lost 1 base and J lost 5, with 8 bases in between. In germline, CDR1 is SGHVS, CDR2 FQNEAQ. The CDR3 sequence: CASSLVTVTEAFF. In DNA, the CDR3 is TGTGCCAGCAGCTTAGTGACAGTAACTGAAGCTTTCTTT.

The V gene is TRBV19, the J gene TRBJ2-2, with 11 bases fitting TRBD2. The CDR3 length is 16 residues. With V trimmed by 6 bases and J by 1 base, 4 bases remained unmatched. CDR1 is LNHDA, CDR2 SQIVND, per germline (reference sequence). CDR3 sequence reads: CASRQGLAVNTGELFF. The CDR3 DNA reads as TGTGCCAGTAGACAGGGACTAGCGGTGAACACCGGGGAGCTGTTTTTT.

V usage is TRBV15 and J usage is TRBJ2-7, with D maybe TRBD1 (6 bases). V was clipped by 0 bases and J by 5 bases, with 11 bases between them. Germline V gene lookup returns CDR1 LNHNV and CDR2 YYDKDF (reference sequence). This CDR3 comprises 14 residues. CDR3 residues: CATSRDRDIHEQYF. In nucleotides, the CDR3 is TGTGCCACCAGCAGAGATCGGGACATCCACGAGCAGTACTTC.

V and J are TRBV11-2 and TRBJ2-7; TRBD2 matches at 8 bases. The CDR3 totals 17 residues. Germline CDR1 and CDR2: SGHAT and FQNNGV. Germline trimming cut 5 bases from V and 6 bases from J; bases unmatched to any gene: 18. The CDR3 bases are TGTGCCAGCAGCCCGAAGGTAGCGGGACACACCGTCTCCGAGCAGTACTTC. Its protein product is CASSPKVAGHTVSEQYF.

This chain connects TRBV6-1 to TRBJ1-4, with a weak D call TRBD1 (5 bases). The germline V gene has CDR1 MNHNS and CDR2 SASEGT. The CDR3 runs to 15 residues. V lost 8 bases and J lost 8, with 21 bases in between. In nucleotides, the CDR3 is TGTGCCAGCCGTGCCAGGTCCGGGGGGTTGGAAAAACTGTTTTTT. This encodes CASRARSGGLEKLFF.

The chain links TRBV28 to TRBJ2-7; 8 bases are a match to TRBD1. CDR1 is MDHEN and CDR2 is SYDVKM in the germline V gene. There are 15 residues in the CDR3. J gave up 0 bases and V 3 bases, and 4 bases lay outside the gene matches. In DNA form, the CDR3 reads TGTGCCAGCAGTTTTAGGGACAGGCTCTCCTACGAGCAGTACTTC. Amino acids: CASSFRDRLSYEQYF.

The chain employs TRBV30 and TRBJ1-5, with D maybe TRBD1 (5 bases). Per the germline V gene, CDR1 is GTSNPN and CDR2 is SVGIG (reference sequence). With 3 bases removed from V and 6 bases from J, the gap between germline ends came to 18 bases. The CDR3 is 15 amino acids. This chain's CDR3 is CAWSPMGGAGQPQHF. CDR3 in DNA: TGTGCCTGGAGCCCAATGGGAGGGGCAGGTCAGCCCCAGCATTTT. Variable domain in full (rest from reference TRBV30 and TRBJ1-5): SQTIHQWPATLVQPVGSPLSLECTVEGTSNPNLYWYRQAAGRGLQLLFYSVGIGQISSEVPQNLSASRPQDRQFILSSKKLLLSDSGFYLCAWSPMGGAGQPQHFGDGTRLSIL.

CDR3 DNA sequence: TGTGCCAGCAGTGTTGGGACAGGGGGGGCTCGGTACACTGAAGCTTTCTTT. Translation: CASSVGTGGARYTEAFF. V gene TRBV2 combines with J gene TRBJ1-1; the match to TRBD1 covers 11 bases. After removal of 4 bases from V and 3 bases from J, the junction contained 10 bases not matched to a gene. Germline V lookup: CDR1 SNHLY, CDR2 FYNNEI. This CDR3 contains 17 residues.

The chain joins TRBV2 to TRBJ1-4; tentatively, D is TRBD1 (6 bases). This CDR3 is 15 amino acids long. The germline V and J ends were trimmed by 7 bases and 1 base, with 13 bases remaining between them. CDR1 is SNHLY and CDR2 is FYNNEI in the germline V gene. The CDR3: CASTRGPLTNEKLFF. CDR3 coding DNA: TGTGCCAGCACCAGGGGCCCACTAACTAATGAAAAACTGTTTTTT.

The chain carries TRBV5-1 and TRBJ2-3, with a possible D match to TRBD2 (5 bases). The ends were cut back, 0 bases at V and 5 bases at J, with 13 bases in the middle. Germline CDR1 reads SGHRS; CDR2 reads YFSETQ. The CDR3 runs to 15 residues. The CDR3 loop reads CASSLDWYGEDTQYF. The CDR3 coding sequence is TGCGCCAGCAGCTTGGATTGGTACGGGGAAGATACGCAGTATTTT. Drawing the rest from reference TRBV5-1 and TRBJ2-3, the complete variable domain is KAGVTQTPRYLIKTRGQQVTLSCSPISGHRSVSWYQQTPGQGLQFLFEYFSETQRNKGNFPGRFSGRQFSNSRSEMNVSTLELGDSALYLCASSLDWYGEDTQYFGPGTRLTVL.

In the case of this clone: Within the sample, other DNA sequences also encode this same CDR3. The chain links TRBV4-3 to TRBJ1-2, with D maybe TRBD1 (6 bases). The CDR3 is 14 amino acids. The V and J ends lost 0 bases and 6 bases respectively, with 11 bases between them. The germline gives CDR1 LGHNA, CDR2 YSLEER. As DNA, the CDR3 is TGCGCCAGCAGCCAAGATCGGGGGGGCCATGGCTACACCTTC. Encoded protein: CASSQDRGGHGYTF.

The J gene is TRBJ2-3, the V gene TRBV30; 8 positions agree with TRBD1. Germline loops: CDR1 GTSNPN, CDR2 SVGIG (reference sequence). This CDR3 contains 15 residues. V was pared by 7 bases and J by 0 bases, with 9 bases of the junction left unmatched. For the CDR3, the DNA is TGTGCCTATACAAGGACAGGGTTTAGCACAGATACGCAGTATTTT. It encodes CAYTRTGFSTDTQYF. Complete variable domain (other parts from reference TRBV30 and TRBJ2-3): SQTIHQWPATLVQPVGSPLSLECTVEGTSNPNLYWYRQAAGRGLQLLFYSVGIGQISSEVPQNLSASRPQDRQFILSSKKLLLSDSGFYLCAYTRTGFSTDTQYFGPGTRLTVL.